The T cell receptor beta chain under discussion was sequenced for a study of T cell repertoires in cytomegalovirus infection. Study-wide background: The public TCR beta signatures pointed to both CMV infection and matching HLA type.

On this clonotype: As yet, its antigen is unknown. This may stem from a read error, because a much larger clone lies one nucleotide away.

From germline, CDR1 is SNHLY and CDR2 FYNNEI. With V trimmed by 6 bases and J by 0 bases, 1 base remained unmatched. The CDR3 consists of 13 residues. TCRdb independently ran MiXCR on the reads; one entry per CDR3 protein. The table includes under 500,000 distinct CDR3 sequences, about 39% detected once. The source was cultured PBMCs, collected from culture after CMV antigen stimulation. This chain joins TRBV2 and TRBJ1-1, with 7 bases lining up with TRBD1. The source of this sequence is a human donor in good health (CMV status not recorded). Some clones in this sample may be carry-over from other donors' samples. In nucleotides, the CDR3 is TGTGCCAGCAGGACAGGGATGAACACTGAAGCTTTCTTT. Translation: CASRTGMNTEAFF.